These T cell receptor beta chains were read from a single sample in a study of cytomegalovirus exposure and HLA in healthy donors. Only in-frame clones appear in the TCRdb table, and some are missing; sequencing was by immunoSEQ multiplex PCR. The sample shows about 120,000 clones, around a tenth of them seen only once. The sample taken for sequencing was PBMCs. Receptor source: a man younger than 40 in good health and CMV-seronegative. Each CDR3 is given with its conserved first and last residue. The order of the fields is clone size, D gene, V gene, J gene, CDR3 DNA, CDR3 protein. A D gene is named only where the DNA matches it firmly. Clone size, where shown, is once, few, many, or a class for clones that have expanded.

>.|.|TRBV7-6|TRBJ1-5
TGTGCCAGCAGCTTAGTAGGGAGGAACCAGCCCCAGCATTTT
CASSLVGRNQPQHF
>.|.|TRBV7-6|TRBJ1-3
TGTGCCAGCAGCCCCCCCCGGGGGAGATCGGGGGGAAACACCATATATTTT
CASSPPRGRSGGNTIYF
>.|.|TRBV28|TRBJ1-4
TGTGCCAGCAGCCGCCAGGGTATCCTGTTTTTT
CASSRQGILFF
>few|.|TRBV6-1|TRBJ1-1
TGTGCCAGCAGTGACGCGGCGCGAGCCACTGAAGCTTTCTTT
CASSDAARATEAFF
>.|.|TRBV5-6|TRBJ1-1
TGTGCCAGCAGCTTGGTTGGGGGCACGGCTTTCTTT
CASSLVGGTAFF
>few|TRBD2|TRBV9|TRBJ2-7
TGTGCCAGCAGCTCAGGGGGGACTAGCGAATACGAGCAGTACTTC
CASSSGGTSEYEQYF
>few|TRBD1|TRBV14|TRBJ2-1
TGTGCCAGCAGCCAAAACAGGGGGAATGAGCAGTTCTTC
CASSQNRGNEQFF
>.|.|TRBV11-2|TRBJ2-7
TGTGCCAGCAGCTTAACGCGGGGGCAAACCTACGAGCAGTACTTC
CASSLTRGQTYEQYF
>few|.|TRBV2|TRBJ2-7
TGTGCCAGCAGTACAGGGCCCTCGGGCGAGCAGTACTTC
CASSTGPSGEQYF
>.|.|TRBV2|TRBJ1-5
TGTGCCAGCAGTGAAGCCCAGGGTGGCCGGCAGCCCCAGCATTTT
CASSEAQGGRQPQHF
>.|.|TRBV30|TRBJ1-2
TGTGCCTGGAGTGTACGGGGTGCACGCGGCTTC
CAWSVRGARGF